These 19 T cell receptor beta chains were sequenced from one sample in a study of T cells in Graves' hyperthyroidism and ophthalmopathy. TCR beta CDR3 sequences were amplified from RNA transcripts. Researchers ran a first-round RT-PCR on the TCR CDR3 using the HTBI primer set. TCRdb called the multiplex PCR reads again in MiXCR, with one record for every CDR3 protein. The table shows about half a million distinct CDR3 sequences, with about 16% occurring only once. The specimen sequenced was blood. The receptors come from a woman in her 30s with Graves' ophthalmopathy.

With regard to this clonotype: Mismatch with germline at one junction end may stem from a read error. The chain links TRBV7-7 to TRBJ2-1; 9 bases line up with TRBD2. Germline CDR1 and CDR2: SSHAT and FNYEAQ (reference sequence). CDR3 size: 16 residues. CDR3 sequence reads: CASSPGLTSGYNEQFF. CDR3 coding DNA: TGTGCTAGCAGCCCCGGGCTGACTAGCGGCTACAATGAGCAGTTCTTC.

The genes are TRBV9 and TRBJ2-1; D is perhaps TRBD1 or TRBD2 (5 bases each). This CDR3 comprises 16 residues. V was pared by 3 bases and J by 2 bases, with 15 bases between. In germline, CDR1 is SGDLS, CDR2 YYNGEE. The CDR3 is CASSAETGTPYNEQFF. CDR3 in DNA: TGTGCCAGCAGCGCGGAGACCGGGACCCCCTACAATGAGCAGTTCTTC.

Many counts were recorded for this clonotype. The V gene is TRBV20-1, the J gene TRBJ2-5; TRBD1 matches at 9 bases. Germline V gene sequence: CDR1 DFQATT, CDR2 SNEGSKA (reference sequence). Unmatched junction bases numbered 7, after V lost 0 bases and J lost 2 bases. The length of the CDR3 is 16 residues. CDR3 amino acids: CSARDYRTGEQETQYF. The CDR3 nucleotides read TGCAGTGCTAGAGACTACCGGACAGGGGAACAAGAGACCCAGTACTTC.

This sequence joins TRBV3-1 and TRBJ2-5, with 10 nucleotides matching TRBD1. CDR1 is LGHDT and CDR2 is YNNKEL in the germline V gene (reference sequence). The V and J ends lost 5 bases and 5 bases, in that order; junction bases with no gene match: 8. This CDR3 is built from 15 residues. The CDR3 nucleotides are TGTGCCAGCAGCACCGGGACAGGGGTATCCGAGACCCAGTACTTC. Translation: CASSTGTGVSETQYF.

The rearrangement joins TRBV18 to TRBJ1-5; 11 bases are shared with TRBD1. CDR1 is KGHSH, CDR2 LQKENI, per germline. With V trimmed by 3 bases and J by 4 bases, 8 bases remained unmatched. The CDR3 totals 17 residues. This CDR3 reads CASSPRWTGGINQPQHF. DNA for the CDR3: TGTGCCAGCTCACCTAGATGGACAGGGGGCATTAATCAGCCCCAGCATTTT.

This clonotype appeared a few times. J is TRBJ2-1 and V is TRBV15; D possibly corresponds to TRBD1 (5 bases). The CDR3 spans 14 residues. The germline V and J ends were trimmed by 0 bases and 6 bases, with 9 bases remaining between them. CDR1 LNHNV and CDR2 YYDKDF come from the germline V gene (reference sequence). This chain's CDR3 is CATSRDGRVNEQFF. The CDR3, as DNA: TGTGCCACCAGCAGAGATGGCAGGGTCAATGAGCAGTTCTTC.

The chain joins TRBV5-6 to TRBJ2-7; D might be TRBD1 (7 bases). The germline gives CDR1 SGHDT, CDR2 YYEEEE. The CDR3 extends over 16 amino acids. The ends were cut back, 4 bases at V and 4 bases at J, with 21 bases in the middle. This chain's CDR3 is CASSPRVGGGSYEQYF. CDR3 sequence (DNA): TGTGCCAGCAGCCCCAGGGTCGGAGGGGGCTCGTACGAGCAGTACTTC.

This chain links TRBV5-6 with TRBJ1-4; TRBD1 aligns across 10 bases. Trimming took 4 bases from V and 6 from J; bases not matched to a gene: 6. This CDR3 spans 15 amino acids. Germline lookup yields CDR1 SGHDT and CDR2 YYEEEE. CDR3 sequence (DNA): TGTGCCAGCAGCCGACCGACAGGGGGCGATGAAAAACTGTTTTTT. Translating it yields CASSRPTGGDEKLFF.

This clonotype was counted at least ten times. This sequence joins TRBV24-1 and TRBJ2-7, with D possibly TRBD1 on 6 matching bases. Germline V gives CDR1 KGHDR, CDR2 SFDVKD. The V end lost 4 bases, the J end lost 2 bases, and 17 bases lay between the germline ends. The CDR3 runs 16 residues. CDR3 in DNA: TGTGCCACCAGTGACACAGGGACGGTCAGCCCCTACGAGCAGTACTTC. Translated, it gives CATSDTGTVSPYEQYF.

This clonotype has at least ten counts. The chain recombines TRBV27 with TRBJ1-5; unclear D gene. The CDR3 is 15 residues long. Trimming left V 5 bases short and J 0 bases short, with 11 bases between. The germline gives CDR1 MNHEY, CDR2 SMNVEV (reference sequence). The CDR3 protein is CASSREGLSNQPQHF. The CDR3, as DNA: TGTGCCAGCAGTCGGGAAGGTCTTAGCAATCAGCCCCAGCATTTT.

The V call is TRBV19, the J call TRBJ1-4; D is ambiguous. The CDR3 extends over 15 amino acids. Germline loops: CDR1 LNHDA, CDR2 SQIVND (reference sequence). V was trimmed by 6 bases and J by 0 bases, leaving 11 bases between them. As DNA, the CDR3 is TGTGCCAGTAGCTTTGGATTAGCAACTAATGAAAAACTGTTTTTT. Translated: CASSFGLATNEKLFF.

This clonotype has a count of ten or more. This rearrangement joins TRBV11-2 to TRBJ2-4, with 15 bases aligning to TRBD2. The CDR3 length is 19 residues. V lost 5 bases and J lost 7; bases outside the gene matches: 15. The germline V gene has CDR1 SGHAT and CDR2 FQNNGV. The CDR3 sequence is CASSLRSGTSGRWRNIQYF. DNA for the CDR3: TGTGCCAGCAGCCTGCGGTCCGGGACTAGCGGGAGGTGGCGTAACATTCAGTACTTC.

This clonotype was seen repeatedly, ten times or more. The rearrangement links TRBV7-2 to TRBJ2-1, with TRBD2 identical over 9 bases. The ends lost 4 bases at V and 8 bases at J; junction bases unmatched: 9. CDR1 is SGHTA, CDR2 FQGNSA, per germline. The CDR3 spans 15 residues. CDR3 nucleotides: TGTGCCAGCAGCTCGGGGTTAGCGGGAGAACATGAGCAGTTCTTC. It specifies CASSSGLAGEHEQFF.

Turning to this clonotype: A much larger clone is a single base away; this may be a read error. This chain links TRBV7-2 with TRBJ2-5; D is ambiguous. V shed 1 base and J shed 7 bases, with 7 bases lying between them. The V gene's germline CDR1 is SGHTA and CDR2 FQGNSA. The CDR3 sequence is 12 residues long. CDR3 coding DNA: TGTGCCAGCAGCTTAGGCCGTCGGACCCAGTACTTC. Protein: CASSLGRRTQYF.

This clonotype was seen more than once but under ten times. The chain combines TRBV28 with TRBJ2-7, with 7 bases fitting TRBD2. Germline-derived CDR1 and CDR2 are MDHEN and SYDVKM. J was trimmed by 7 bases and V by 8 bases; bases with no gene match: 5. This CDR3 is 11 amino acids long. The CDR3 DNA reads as TGTGCCAGCGGACTAGTCCGAGAGCAGTACTTC. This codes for CASGLVREQYF.

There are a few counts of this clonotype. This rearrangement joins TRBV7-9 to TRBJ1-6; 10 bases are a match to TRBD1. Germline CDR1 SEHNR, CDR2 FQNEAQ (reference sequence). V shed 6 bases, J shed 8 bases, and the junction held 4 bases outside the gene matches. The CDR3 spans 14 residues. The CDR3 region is CASRTGGLYSPLHF. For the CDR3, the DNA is TGTGCCAGCAGGACAGGGGGCCTTTATTCACCCCTCCACTTT.

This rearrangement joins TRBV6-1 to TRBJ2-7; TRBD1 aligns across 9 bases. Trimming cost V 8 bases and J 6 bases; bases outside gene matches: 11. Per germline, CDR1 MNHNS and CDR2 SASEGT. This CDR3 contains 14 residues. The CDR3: CASDQGQGSLEQYF. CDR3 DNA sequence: TGTGCCAGCGACCAGGGACAGGGATCCCTCGAGCAGTACTTC.

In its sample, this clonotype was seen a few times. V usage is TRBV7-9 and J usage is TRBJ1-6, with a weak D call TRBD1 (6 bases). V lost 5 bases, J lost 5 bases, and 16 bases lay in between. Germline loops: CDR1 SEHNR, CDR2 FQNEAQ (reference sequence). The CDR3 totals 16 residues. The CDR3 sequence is CASSPLGGGHNSPLHF. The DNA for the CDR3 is TGTGCCAGCAGCCCCCTCGGCGGGGGGCATAATTCACCCCTCCACTTT.

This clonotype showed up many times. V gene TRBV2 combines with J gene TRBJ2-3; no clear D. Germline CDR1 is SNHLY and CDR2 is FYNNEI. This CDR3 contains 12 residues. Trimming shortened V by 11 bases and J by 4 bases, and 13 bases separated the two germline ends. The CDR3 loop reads CAHGPGPDTQYF. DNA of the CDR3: TGTGCCCACGGCCCAGGACCAGATACGCAGTATTTT.